The clone carrying this TCR beta chain was counted ten times or more. These data originate in a study of shared clonotypes between healthy human individuals. The germline gives CDR1 MNHEY, CDR2 SMNVEV (reference sequence). This CDR3 has 15 amino acids. V lost 7 bases to trimming and J lost 6 bases, with 20 bases between them. A CD45RA+ naive subset and a CD45RA-negative memory subset were split from CD4+ cells. Clones were read by immunoSEQ multiplex PCR, and TCRdb kept only the in-frame ones, dropping some. Of over a million clones in the sample, 70% to 80% were seen once. Sequenced: memory CD4+ T cells sorted from blood. The subset: CD45RA-negative fraction. V is TRBV27 and J is TRBJ2-3; D possibly corresponds to TRBD2 (6 bases). The TCR comes from a man younger than 30 in good health. In nucleotides, the CDR3 is TGTGCCAGCACTAGGGGAGGTGGAGCTGGGGATACGCAGTATTTT. Its protein product is CASTRGGGAGDTQYF.